The 22 T cell receptor beta chains below come from one sample, sequenced in a study of shared clonotypes between healthy human individuals. Measured with immunoSEQ multiplex PCR; TCRdb has only the in-frame clones, and not every one. The sample records about 1,800,000 clones, approximately 94% being singletons. Selected positively for CCR7 and CD45RO-negative, naive CD8 cells excluded terminally differentiated effector memory CD45RA+ cells. Material: naive CD8+ T cells sorted from blood. These receptors all come from a man between 18 and 35 years old in good health.

The chain employs TRBV7-2 and TRBJ1-4, with D perhaps TRBD1 (5 bases). V lost 0 bases to trimming and J lost 8 bases, with 16 bases between them. The germline CDR1 and CDR2 sequences are SGHTA and FQGNSA. The CDR3 spans 16 residues. CDR3 nucleotide sequence: TGTGCCAGCAGCTTAGCGCGGGAAGGGGAAGACGAAAAACTGTTTTTT. It specifies CASSLAREGEDEKLFF.

This clone was picked up a small number of times. The chain links TRBV19 to TRBJ1-2, with 10 bases that match TRBD1. The length of the CDR3 is 16 residues. Germline CDR1 is LNHDA and CDR2 is SQIVND (reference sequence). Trimming cost V 7 bases and J 8 bases; bases outside gene matches: 16. CDR3 coding DNA: TGTGCCAGTACCCTCACCGGGACAGGGGAGGCGAAAGGCTACACCTTC. Protein sequence: CASTLTGTGEAKGYTF. The entire variable domain, with the rest obtained from reference TRBV19 and TRBJ1-2, is as follows: DGGITQSPKYLFRKEGQNVTLSCEQNLNHDAMYWYRQDPGQGLRLIYYSQIVNDFQKGDIAEGYSVSREKKESFPLTVTSAQKNPTAFYLCASTLTGTGEAKGYTFGSGTRLTVV.

The chain couples TRBV12-5 to TRBJ2-1, with a possible D match to TRBD2 (6 bases). The CDR3 extends over 16 amino acids. Between the trimmed V and J ends, which lost 3 bases and 1 base, there was a span of 13 bases. CDR1 LGHNT and CDR2 FRNRAP come from the germline V gene. The CDR3 sequence: CASGFHPGVSYNEQFF. The CDR3 DNA reads TGTGCTAGTGGTTTTCATCCGGGAGTATCCTACAATGAGCAGTTCTTC. The full variable domain, rest sourced from reference TRBV12-5 and TRBJ2-1, is DARVTQTPRHKVTEMGQEVTMRCQPILGHNTVFWYRQTMMQGLELLAYFRNRAPLDDSGMPKDRFSAEMPDATLATLKIQPSEPRDSAVYFCASGFHPGVSYNEQFFGPGTRLTVL.

DNA of the CDR3: TGTGCCAGCAGCGAGACAGGGCACTATGGCTACACCTTC. Residues: CASSETGHYGYTF. The chain combines TRBV6-6 with TRBJ1-2; 7 positions agree with TRBD1. V was clipped by 6 bases and J by 3 bases; unmatched bases: 4. CDR1 and CDR2 (germline): MNHNY, SVGAGI (reference sequence). The CDR3 has 13 amino acids.

This chain uses TRBV30 with TRBJ1-1; D is ambiguous. This CDR3 contains 10 residues. Germline assignment: CDR1 GTSNPN and CDR2 SVGIG (reference sequence). Trimming shortened V by 7 bases and J by 7 bases, and 10 bases separated the two germline ends. The CDR3 sequence is CASVEGEAFF. CDR3 DNA sequence: TGTGCCTCCGTGGAAGGTGAAGCTTTCTTT.

This chain connects TRBV7-2 to TRBJ2-7; D may be TRBD1 or TRBD2 (5 bases each). V dropped 4 bases and J dropped 6 bases, with 10 bases sitting between them. The CDR3 contains 12 residues. The germline V gene encodes CDR1 SGHTA and CDR2 FQGNSA. As DNA, the CDR3 is TGTGCCAGCAGCTCCACCGGGGCCGAGCAGTACTTC. Its protein product is CASSSTGAEQYF.

This chain connects TRBV7-8 to TRBJ2-7; D remains ambiguous. The CDR3 spans 14 residues. Germline V gene lookup returns CDR1 SGHVS and CDR2 FQNEAQ. V lost 2 bases and J 3 bases, leaving 11 bases between the germline ends. The CDR3 loop reads CASSLYSSGYEQYF. In DNA, the CDR3 is TGTGCCAGCAGCTTATACAGTAGTGGCTACGAGCAGTACTTC.

V is TRBV4-3 and J is TRBJ1-5; D call uncertain. Germline V gene sequence: CDR1 LGHNA, CDR2 YSLEER. The V end was cut by 0 bases, the J end by 7 bases, with 7 bases between. The CDR3 is 13 residues long. In DNA, the CDR3 is TGCGCCAGCAGCCAAGATACGGGCCAGCCCCAGCATTTT. Protein sequence: CASSQDTGQPQHF.

V gene TRBV4-3 combines with J gene TRBJ2-7, with 8 positions matching TRBD2. The V gene's germline CDR1 is LGHNA and CDR2 YSLEER. Germline trimming cut 1 base from V and 0 bases from J; bases unmatched to any gene: 5. CDR3 length: 16 amino acids. CDR3 DNA: TGCGCCAGCAGCCAAGTCCCGGGGGGGGGCTCCTACGAGCAGTACTTC. Translated: CASSQVPGGGSYEQYF.

The chain carries TRBV23-1 and TRBJ1-5; D gene ambiguous. TRBV23-1 is reported as an ORF; its role is uncertain. This CDR3 region has 11 residues. V lost 7 bases and J 5 bases, leaving 6 bases between the germline ends. DNA for the CDR3: TGCGCCAGCAACCTAGATCAGCCCCAGCATTTT. Residues: CASNLDQPQHF.

The gene calls are TRBV29-1 and TRBJ2-5; 11 nucleotides match TRBD1. The CDR3 contains 16 residues. The trim removed 3 bases at V and 4 bases at J, leaving 10 bases unmatched. Germline assignment: CDR1 SQVTM and CDR2 ANQGSEA. The CDR3 nucleotides are TGCAGCGTTGACCTTCGGACAGGGGGCCTACTAGAGACCCAGTACTTC. Its translation: CSVDLRTGGLLETQYF.

The V call is TRBV5-1, the J call TRBJ2-7; TRBD1 is a possible D gene (6 bases). The CDR3 consists of 13 residues. V lost 4 bases to trimming and J lost 2 bases, with 10 bases between them. Per germline, CDR1 SGHRS and CDR2 YFSETQ. This CDR3 reads CASSLRTAYEQYF. Written as DNA, the CDR3 is TGCGCCAGCAGCCTCCGGACAGCCTACGAGCAGTACTTC.

The gene calls are TRBV27 and TRBJ1-2, with D unresolved. The CDR3 extends over 15 amino acids. V lost 7 bases to trimming and J lost 0 bases, with 15 bases between them. CDR1 and CDR2 (germline): MNHEY, SMNVEV (reference sequence). This CDR3 is CASTSGDGANYGYTF. CDR3 bases: TGTGCCAGCACCTCCGGCGACGGAGCTAACTATGGCTACACCTTC.

The V gene is TRBV20-1, the J gene TRBJ2-7, with D possibly matching TRBD1 (5 bases). The CDR3 is made up of 10 amino acids. Germline CDR1 is DFQATT and CDR2 is SNEGSKA (reference sequence). V lost 6 bases and J 3 bases, leaving 6 bases between the germline ends. The CDR3 here is CSAQDYEQYF. CDR3 coding DNA: TGCAGTGCACAGGACTACGAGCAGTACTTC.

V usage is TRBV27 and J usage is TRBJ2-7; 7 bases agree with TRBD2. V was pared by 6 bases and J by 1 base, with 12 bases of the junction left unmatched. Germline lookup yields CDR1 MNHEY and CDR2 SMNVEV (reference sequence). This CDR3 contains 16 residues. The CDR3 sequence: CASSHIGGELSYEQYF. CDR3 DNA: TGTGCCAGCAGCCATATTGGGGGGGAATTATCCTACGAGCAGTACTTC.

This chain links TRBV10-2 with TRBJ2-1, with D perhaps matching TRBD1 (6 bases). Looked up from germline, CDR1 is WSHSY and CDR2 is SAAADI. The CDR3 extends over 13 amino acids. V shed 2 bases and J shed 7 bases, with 9 bases lying between them. DNA for the CDR3: TGCGCCAGCAGTGAGACAGGGTTTAATGAGCAGTTCTTC. Protein product: CASSETGFNEQFF.

V gene TRBV6-1 combines with J gene TRBJ2-3, with TRBD1 matching over 7 bases. The germline V gene has CDR1 MNHNS and CDR2 SASEGT. V lost 2 bases, J lost 2 bases, and 10 bases stayed unmatched. This CDR3 has 17 residues. The CDR3 nucleotides are TGTGCCAGCAGTGAACCTAGGGACAGAAAAGACACAGATACGCAGTATTTT. This gives the protein CASSEPRDRKDTDTQYF.

In this sample, this clone turned up once. This chain connects TRBV2 to TRBJ2-3; the D is unclear. Germline loops: CDR1 SNHLY, CDR2 FYNNEI. This CDR3 spans 10 amino acids. CDR3 loop: CASAADTQYF. The CDR3 bases are TGTGCTTCGGCGGCAGATACGCAGTATTTT. The full variable domain, its missing parts supplied by reference TRBV2 and TRBJ2-3, is EPEVTQTPSHQVTQMGQEVILRCVPISNHLYFYWYRQILGQKVEFLVSFYNNEISEKSEIFDDQFSVERPDGSNFTLKIRSTKLEDSAMYFCASAADTQYFGPGTRLTVL.

This CDR3 reads CASSYLQGYQETQYF. The DNA of the CDR3 is TGTGCCAGCAGTTACCTTCAGGGATACCAAGAGACCCAGTACTTC. The chain has TRBV6-5 and TRBJ2-5, with a possible D match to TRBD1 (5 bases). Per the germline V gene, CDR1 is MNHEY and CDR2 is SVGAGI. CDR3 length equals 15 residues. Between the trimmed V and J ends, which lost 2 bases and 0 bases, there was a span of 10 bases.

In this sample, this clone turned up once. J is TRBJ2-1 and V is TRBV30; the D is unclear. The V and J ends lost 7 bases and 6 bases respectively, with 10 bases between them. The CDR3 extends over 11 amino acids. Germline V CDR1 and CDR2: GTSNPN, SVGIG (reference sequence). The CDR3 bases are TGTGCCTCTCGGGCCCTCAATGAGCAGTTCTTC. This encodes CASRALNEQFF.

This clone was observed a single time. The chain uses TRBV6-5 and TRBJ1-6; 8 positions agree with TRBD1. With V trimmed by 7 bases and J by 8 bases, 4 bases remained unmatched. The CDR3 runs 13 residues. Germline loops: CDR1 MNHEY, CDR2 SVGAGI. The CDR3 bases are TGTGCCAGCACCCAGGGGGCTGATTCACCCCTCCACTTT. It yields the protein CASTQGADSPLHF.

This sequence joins TRBV5-6 and TRBJ2-5, with 8 bases lining up with TRBD2. The CDR3 has 16 amino acids. The V gene's germline CDR1 is SGHDT and CDR2 YYEEEE. The J segment lost 3 bases and the V segment lost 1 base, leaving 8 bases of the junction unmatched. CDR3 region: CASSLLLAGGEETQYF. The CDR3, as DNA: TGTGCCAGCAGCTTGTTACTTGCGGGGGGAGAAGAGACCCAGTACTTC.